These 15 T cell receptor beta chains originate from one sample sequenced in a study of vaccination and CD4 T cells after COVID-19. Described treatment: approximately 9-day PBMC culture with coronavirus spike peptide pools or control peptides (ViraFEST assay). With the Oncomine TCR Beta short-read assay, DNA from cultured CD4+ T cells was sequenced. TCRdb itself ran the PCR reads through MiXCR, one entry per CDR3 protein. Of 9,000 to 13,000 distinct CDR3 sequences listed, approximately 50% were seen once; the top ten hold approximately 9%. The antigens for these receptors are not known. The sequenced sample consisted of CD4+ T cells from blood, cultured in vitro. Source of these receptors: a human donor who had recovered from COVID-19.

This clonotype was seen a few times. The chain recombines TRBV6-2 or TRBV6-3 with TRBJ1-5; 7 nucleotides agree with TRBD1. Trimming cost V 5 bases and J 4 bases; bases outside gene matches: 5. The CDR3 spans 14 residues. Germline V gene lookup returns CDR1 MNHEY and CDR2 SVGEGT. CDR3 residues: CASSPDRDNQPQHF. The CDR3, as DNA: TGTGCCAGCAGTCCAGACAGGGATAATCAGCCCCAGCATTTT.

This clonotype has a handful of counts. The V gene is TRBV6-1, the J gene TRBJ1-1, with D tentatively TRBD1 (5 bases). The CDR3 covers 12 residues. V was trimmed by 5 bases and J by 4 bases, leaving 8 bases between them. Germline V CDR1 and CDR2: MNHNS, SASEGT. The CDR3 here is CASSMGGTEAFF. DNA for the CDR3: TGTGCCAGCAGTATGGGGGGCACTGAAGCTTTCTTT.

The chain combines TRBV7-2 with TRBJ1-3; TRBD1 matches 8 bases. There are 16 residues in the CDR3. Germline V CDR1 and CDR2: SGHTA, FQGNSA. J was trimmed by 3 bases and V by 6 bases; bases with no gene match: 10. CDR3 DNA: TGTGCCAGCAGTCCTTGGACAGGGAAAGATGGAAACACCATATATTTT. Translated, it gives CASSPWTGKDGNTIYF.

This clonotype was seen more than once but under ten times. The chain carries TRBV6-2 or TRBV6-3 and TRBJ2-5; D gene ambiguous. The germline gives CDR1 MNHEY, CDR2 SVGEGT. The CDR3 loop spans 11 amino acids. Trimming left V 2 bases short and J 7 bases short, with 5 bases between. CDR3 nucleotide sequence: TGTGCCAGCAGTTACGTTGGGACCCAGTACTTC. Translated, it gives CASSYVGTQYF.

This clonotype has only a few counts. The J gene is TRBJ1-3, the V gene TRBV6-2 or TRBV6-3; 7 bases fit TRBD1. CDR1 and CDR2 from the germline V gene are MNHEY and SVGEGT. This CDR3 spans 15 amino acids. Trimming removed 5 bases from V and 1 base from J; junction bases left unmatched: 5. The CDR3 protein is CASSLMTGSGNTIYF. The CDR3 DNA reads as TGTGCCAGCAGTCTGATGACAGGGTCTGGAAACACCATATATTTT.

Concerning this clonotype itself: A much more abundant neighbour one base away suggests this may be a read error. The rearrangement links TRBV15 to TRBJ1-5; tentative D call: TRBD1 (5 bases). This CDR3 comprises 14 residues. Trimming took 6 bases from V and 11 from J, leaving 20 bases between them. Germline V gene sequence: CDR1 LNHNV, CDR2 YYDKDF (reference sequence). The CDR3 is CATRSSRGDKSQHF. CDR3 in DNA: TGTGCCACCAGATCGAGTCGGGGGGATAAGTCCCAGCATTTT.

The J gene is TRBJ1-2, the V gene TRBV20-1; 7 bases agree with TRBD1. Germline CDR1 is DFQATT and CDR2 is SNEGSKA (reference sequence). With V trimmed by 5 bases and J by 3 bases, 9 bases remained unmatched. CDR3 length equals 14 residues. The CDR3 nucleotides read TGCAGTGCTGGGACAGCTGCCCCCTACTATGGCTACACCTTC. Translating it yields CSAGTAAPYYGYTF.

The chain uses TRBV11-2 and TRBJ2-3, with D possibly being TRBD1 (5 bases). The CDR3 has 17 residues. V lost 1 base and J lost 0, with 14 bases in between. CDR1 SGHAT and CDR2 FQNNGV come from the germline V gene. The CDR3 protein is CASSLGFRVGSTDTQYF. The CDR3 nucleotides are TGTGCCAGCAGCTTAGGATTCAGGGTGGGGAGCACAGATACGCAGTATTTT.

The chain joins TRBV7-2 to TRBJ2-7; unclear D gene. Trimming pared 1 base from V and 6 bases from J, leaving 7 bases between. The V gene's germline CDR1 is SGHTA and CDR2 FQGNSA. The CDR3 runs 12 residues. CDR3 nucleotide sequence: TGTGCCAGCAGCTTAGGGAGTGGCGAGCAGTACTTC. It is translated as CASSLGSGEQYF.

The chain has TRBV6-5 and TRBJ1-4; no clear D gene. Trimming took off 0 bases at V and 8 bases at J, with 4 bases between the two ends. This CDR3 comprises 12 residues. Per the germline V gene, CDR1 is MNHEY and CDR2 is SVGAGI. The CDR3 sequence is CASSYSIEKLFF. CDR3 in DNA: TGTGCCAGCAGTTACTCGATAGAAAAACTGTTTTTT.

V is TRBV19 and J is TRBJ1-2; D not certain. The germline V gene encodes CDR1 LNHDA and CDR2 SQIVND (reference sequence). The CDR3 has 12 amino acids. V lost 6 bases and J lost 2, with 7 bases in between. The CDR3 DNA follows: TGTGCCAGTAGGGACGCCAACTATGGCTACACCTTC. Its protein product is CASRDANYGYTF.

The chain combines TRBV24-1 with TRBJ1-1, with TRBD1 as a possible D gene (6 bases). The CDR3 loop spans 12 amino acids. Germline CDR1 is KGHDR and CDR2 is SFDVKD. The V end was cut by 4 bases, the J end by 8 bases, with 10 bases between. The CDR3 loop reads CATSDPGTEAFF. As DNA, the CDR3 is TGTGCCACCAGTGACCCCGGGACAGAAGCTTTCTTT.

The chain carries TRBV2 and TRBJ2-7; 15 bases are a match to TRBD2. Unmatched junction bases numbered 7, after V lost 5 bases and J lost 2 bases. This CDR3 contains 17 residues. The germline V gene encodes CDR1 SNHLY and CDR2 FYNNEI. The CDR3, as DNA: TGTGCCAGCAGTATCGGACTAGCGGGAGGGATGACCTACGAGCAGTACTTC. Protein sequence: CASSIGLAGGMTYEQYF. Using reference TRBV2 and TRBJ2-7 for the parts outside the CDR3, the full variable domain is EPEVTQTPSHQVTQMGQEVILRCVPISNHLYFYWYRQILGQKVEFLVSFYNNEISEKSEIFDDQFSVERPDGSNFTLKIRSTKLEDSAMYFCASSIGLAGGMTYEQYFGPGTRLTVT.

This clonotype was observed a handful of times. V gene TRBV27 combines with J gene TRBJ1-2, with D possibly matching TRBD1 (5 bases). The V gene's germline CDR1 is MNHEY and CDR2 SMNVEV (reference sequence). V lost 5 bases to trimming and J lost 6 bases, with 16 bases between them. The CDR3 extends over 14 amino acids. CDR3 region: CASSNRDRGDGYTF. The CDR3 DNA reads TGTGCCAGCAGTAACCGGGACCGGGGTGATGGCTACACCTTC.

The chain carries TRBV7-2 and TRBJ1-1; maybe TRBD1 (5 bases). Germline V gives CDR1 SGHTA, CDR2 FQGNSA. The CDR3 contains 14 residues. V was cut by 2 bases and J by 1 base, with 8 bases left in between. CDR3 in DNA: TGTGCCAGCAGCTTAACGGGGGGGAACACTGAAGCTTTCTTT. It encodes CASSLTGGNTEAFF.